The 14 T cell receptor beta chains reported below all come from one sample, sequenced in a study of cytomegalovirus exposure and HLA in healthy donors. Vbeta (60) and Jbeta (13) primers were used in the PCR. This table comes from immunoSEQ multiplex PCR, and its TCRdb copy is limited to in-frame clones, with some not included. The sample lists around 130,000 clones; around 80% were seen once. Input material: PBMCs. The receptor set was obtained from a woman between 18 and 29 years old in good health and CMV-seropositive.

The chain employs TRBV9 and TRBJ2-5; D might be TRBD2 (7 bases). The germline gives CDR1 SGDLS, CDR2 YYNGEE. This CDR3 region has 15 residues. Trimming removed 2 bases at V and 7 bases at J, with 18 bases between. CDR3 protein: CASSVAGALPGTQYF. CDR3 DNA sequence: TGTGCCAGCAGCGTTGCGGGGGCCCTCCCGGGGACCCAGTACTTC.

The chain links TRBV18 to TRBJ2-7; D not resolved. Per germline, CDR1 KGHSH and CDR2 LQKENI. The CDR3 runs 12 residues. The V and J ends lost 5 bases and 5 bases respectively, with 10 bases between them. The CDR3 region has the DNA TGTGCCAGCTCATTAGCTACCCACGAGCAGTACTTC. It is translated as CASSLATHEQYF.

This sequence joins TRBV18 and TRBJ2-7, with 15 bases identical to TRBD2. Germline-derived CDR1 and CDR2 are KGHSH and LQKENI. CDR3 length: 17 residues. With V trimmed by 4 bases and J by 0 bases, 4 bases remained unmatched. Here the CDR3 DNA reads TGTGCCAGCTCACGCGGGACTAGCGGGGGGAGCTCCTACGAGCAGTACTTC. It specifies CASSRGTSGGSSYEQYF.

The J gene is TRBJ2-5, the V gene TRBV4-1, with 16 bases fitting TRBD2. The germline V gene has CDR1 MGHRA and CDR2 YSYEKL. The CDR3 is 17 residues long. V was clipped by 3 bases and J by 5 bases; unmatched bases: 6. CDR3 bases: TGCGCCAGCAGCCAGGGACTAGCGGGGGGGAGCGCGGAGACCCAGTACTTC. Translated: CASSQGLAGGSAETQYF.

The CDR3 DNA sequence: TGCGCCAGCAGCCAGACGTACACTAGCGGGGGATTCACAGATACGCAGTATTTT. It encodes CASSQTYTSGGFTDTQYF. The V and J genes are TRBV4-1 and TRBJ2-3; 11 bases fit TRBD2. V gave up 3 bases and J gave up 2 bases; unmatched junction bases: 10. Germline V gene data show CDR1 as MGHRA and CDR2 as YSYEKL. This CDR3 has 18 amino acids.

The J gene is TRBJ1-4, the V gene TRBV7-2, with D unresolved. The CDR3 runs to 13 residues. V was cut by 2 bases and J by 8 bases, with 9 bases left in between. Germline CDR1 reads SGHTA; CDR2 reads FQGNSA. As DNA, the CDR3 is TGTGCCAGCAGCTTATGGGCCAGGGAAAAACTGTTTTTT. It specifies CASSLWAREKLFF.

CDR3 nucleotides: TGTGCCAGCACCCCCGGCACAGGGCCCAACGAGCAGTACTTC. This translates into CASTPGTGPNEQYF. The chain joins TRBV21-1 to TRBJ2-7; the tabulated D call, TRBD1, remains unverified against the DNA. TRBV21-1 is recorded as a pseudogene. This CDR3 contains 14 residues.

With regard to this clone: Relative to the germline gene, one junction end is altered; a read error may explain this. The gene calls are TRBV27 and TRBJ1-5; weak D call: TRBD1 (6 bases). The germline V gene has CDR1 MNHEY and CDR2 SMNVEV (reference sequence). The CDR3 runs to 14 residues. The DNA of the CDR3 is TGTGCCAGCAGACAGGGATATAGCAATCGGCCCCAGCATTTT. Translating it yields CASRQGYSNRPQHF.

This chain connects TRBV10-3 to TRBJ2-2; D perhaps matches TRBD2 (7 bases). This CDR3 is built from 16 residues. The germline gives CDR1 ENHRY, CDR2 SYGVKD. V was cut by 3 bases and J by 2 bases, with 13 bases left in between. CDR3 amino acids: CAISEGGGLNTGELFF. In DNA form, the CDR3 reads TGTGCCATCAGTGAAGGCGGGGGCCTAAACACCGGGGAGCTGTTTTTT.

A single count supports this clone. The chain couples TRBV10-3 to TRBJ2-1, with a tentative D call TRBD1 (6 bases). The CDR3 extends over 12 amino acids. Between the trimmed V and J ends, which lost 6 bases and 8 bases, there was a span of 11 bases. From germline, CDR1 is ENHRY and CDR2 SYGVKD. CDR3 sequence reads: CAISQTGYEQFF. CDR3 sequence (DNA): TGTGCCATCAGCCAGACAGGCTATGAGCAGTTCTTC.

CDR3 region: CATSRDLETQYF. CDR3 DNA: TGTGCCACCAGCAGAGATCTCGAGACCCAGTACTTC. The J gene is TRBJ2-5, the V gene TRBV15; no reliable D call. Trimming took off 0 bases at V and 5 bases at J, with 4 bases between the two ends. The CDR3 loop spans 12 amino acids. Per germline, CDR1 LNHNV and CDR2 YYDKDF (reference sequence).

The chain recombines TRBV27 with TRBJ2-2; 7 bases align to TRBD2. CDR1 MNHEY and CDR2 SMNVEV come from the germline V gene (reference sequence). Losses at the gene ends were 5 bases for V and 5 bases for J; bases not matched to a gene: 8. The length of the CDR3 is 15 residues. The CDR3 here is CASSKWTSVTGELFF. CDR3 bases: TGTGCCAGCAGTAAATGGACTAGTGTAACCGGGGAGCTGTTTTTT.

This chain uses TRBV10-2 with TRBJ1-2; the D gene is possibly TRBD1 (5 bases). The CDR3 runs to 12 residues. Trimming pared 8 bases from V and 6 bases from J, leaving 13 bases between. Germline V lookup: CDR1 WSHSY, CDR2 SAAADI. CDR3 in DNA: TGCGCCAGCGGCCACGGGGGAGATGGCTACACCTTC. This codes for CASGHGGDGYTF.

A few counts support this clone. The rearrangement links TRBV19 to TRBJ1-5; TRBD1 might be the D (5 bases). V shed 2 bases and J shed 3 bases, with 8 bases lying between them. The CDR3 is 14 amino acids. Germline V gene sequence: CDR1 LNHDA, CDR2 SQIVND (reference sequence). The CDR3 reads CASSIQGDNQPQHF. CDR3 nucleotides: TGTGCCAGTAGTATACAGGGTGACAATCAGCCCCAGCATTTT.